The clone carrying this TCR beta chain was counted only a few times. TCRdb processed the 5' RACE reads anew with MiXCR; each CDR3 protein has one entry. This table holds approximately 440,000 distinct CDR3 sequences, around 19% found once. The sample is drawn from a study of T-cell memory formation after mild COVID-19. Study information: Largely, TCR clusters stayed within a single donor.

The sequencing sample was made of PBMCs or a T cell subset sorted from them (not recorded which). The TCR originated in an adult woman who had mild COVID-19 (a few samples of this study predate the infection). Cell type and time point are not known.

The CDR3 DNA follows: TGCAGTGCTAGGGGACAGGGGATGTTCGACGAGCAGTACTTC. Translating gives CSARGQGMFDEQYF. The chain recombines TRBV20-1 with TRBJ2-7; 10 nucleotides match TRBD1. CDR3 length: 14 residues. The trim removed 3 bases at V and 5 bases at J, leaving 7 bases unmatched. CDR1 DFQATT and CDR2 SNEGSKA come from the germline V gene (reference sequence).